The next 28 T cell receptor beta chains were all read from a single sample in a study of T cells in Graves' hyperthyroidism and ophthalmopathy. What was amplified from RNA transcripts were TCR beta CDR3 regions. When the TCR CDR3 underwent first-round RT-PCR, the HTBI primer set was used. Each CDR3 protein is one row after TCRdb ran MiXCR on the multiplex PCR reads. The table records about 290,000 distinct CDR3 sequences, roughly 19% of them present only once. Sequencing was performed on blood. These TCRs come from a middle-aged man with Graves' ophthalmopathy.

This clonotype was counted many times. V gene TRBV20-1 combines with J gene TRBJ2-4; D unresolved. The germline V and J ends were trimmed by 3 bases and 1 base, with 7 bases remaining between them. CDR3 length: 13 amino acids. Germline V gene lookup returns CDR1 DFQATT and CDR2 SNEGSKA (reference sequence). The CDR3 region is CSARPDAKNIQYF. The CDR3 bases are TGCAGTGCTAGGCCCGACGCCAAAAACATTCAGTACTTC.

J is TRBJ2-7 and V is TRBV19, with D unclear. The germline CDR1 and CDR2 sequences are LNHDA and SQIVND (reference sequence). The CDR3 totals 17 residues. The germline V and J ends were trimmed by 5 bases and 3 bases, with 23 bases remaining between them. Here the CDR3 DNA reads TGTGCCAGTAGTCCCTCGATTTTTGGCTCGGACCGCTACGAGCAGTACTTC. The encoded protein is CASSPSIFGSDRYEQYF.

This clonotype was observed at least ten times. The rearrangement joins TRBV3-1 to TRBJ2-7; no reliable D call. CDR1 and CDR2 (germline): LGHDT, YNNKEL (reference sequence). Trimming pared 1 base from V and 4 bases from J, leaving 2 bases between. The CDR3 consists of 11 residues. The CDR3: CASSQGYEQYF. The DNA of the CDR3 is TGTGCCAGCAGCCAAGGTTACGAGCAGTACTTC.

This clonotype showed up many times. The chain has TRBV11-2 and TRBJ2-1; 9 bases line up with TRBD2. The CDR3 covers 12 residues. The V gene's germline CDR1 is SGHAT and CDR2 FQNNGV. Trimming removed 10 bases from V and 7 bases from J; junction bases left unmatched: 5. The DNA of the CDR3 is TGTGCCATCCTAGCGGGAAGGAATGAGCAGTTCTTC. Protein product: CAILAGRNEQFF.

This chain joins TRBV5-1 and TRBJ2-5; D perhaps matches TRBD1 (5 bases). CDR3 length: 14 amino acids. Per the germline V gene, CDR1 is SGHRS and CDR2 is YFSETQ. V was cut by 2 bases and J by 5 bases, with 13 bases left in between. In DNA form, the CDR3 reads TGCGCCAGCAGCTTCGGATCAGGGTTTGAGACCCAGTACTTC. As protein: CASSFGSGFETQYF.

The genes are TRBV14 and TRBJ2-7; the D gene is possibly TRBD2 (5 bases). Germline CDR1 reads SGHDN; CDR2 reads FVKESK. This CDR3 is 15 amino acids long. The V end was cut by 1 base, the J end by 5 bases, with 15 bases between. Here the CDR3 reads CASSQVMAGIHEQYF. In DNA, the CDR3 is TGTGCCAGCAGCCAAGTAATGGCGGGTATCCACGAGCAGTACTTC.

This chain connects TRBV5-1 to TRBJ1-1, with a tentative D call TRBD1 (6 bases). The germline gives CDR1 SGHRS, CDR2 YFSETQ. The length of the CDR3 is 14 residues. The ends were cut back, 4 bases at V and 4 bases at J, with 14 bases in the middle. The CDR3 coding sequence is TGCGCCAGCAGCCTCCAAACAGGGAGCACTGAAGCTTTCTTT. It specifies CASSLQTGSTEAFF.

This clonotype was counted between two and nine times. The rearrangement uses TRBV15 and TRBJ2-3, with D maybe TRBD1 (5 bases). The V gene lost 4 bases and the J gene lost 2 bases, with 16 bases spanning the gap. CDR1 and CDR2 from the germline V gene are LNHNV and YYDKDF (reference sequence). The CDR3 loop spans 16 amino acids. The CDR3 spells CATSKGVEELTDTQYF. The CDR3 nucleotides read TGTGCCACCAGCAAAGGGGTAGAGGAGCTCACAGATACGCAGTATTTT.

This clonotype occurred many times. The genes are TRBV5-1 and TRBJ2-3; D may be TRBD1 or TRBD2 (5 bases each). The germline V gene encodes CDR1 SGHRS and CDR2 YFSETQ. This CDR3 comprises 18 residues. The ends were cut back, 0 bases at V and 2 bases at J, with 19 bases in the middle. The CDR3 DNA reads as TGCGCCAGCAGCTTGGGACCCTCCACTAGAGGACACACAGATACGCAGTATTTT. As protein: CASSLGPSTRGHTDTQYF. Together with reference TRBV5-1 and TRBJ2-3, the CDR3 gives the full variable domain: KAGVTQTPRYLIKTRGQQVTLSCSPISGHRSVSWYQQTPGQGLQFLFEYFSETQRNKGNFPGRFSGRQFSNSRSEMNVSTLELGDSALYLCASSLGPSTRGHTDTQYFGPGTRLTVL.

This clonotype was picked up many times. This chain connects TRBV2 to TRBJ2-5, with no clear D. From germline, CDR1 is SNHLY and CDR2 FYNNEI. Trimming removed 8 bases from V and 2 bases from J, with 6 bases in between. The CDR3 length is 11 residues. The CDR3 loop reads CASQLQETQYF. The CDR3, as DNA: TGTGCCAGCCAGTTACAAGAGACCCAGTACTTC.

This clonotype was seen many times. The chain has TRBV7-9 and TRBJ2-1, with D possibly TRBD2 on 7 matching bases. Trimming shortened V by 8 bases and J by 4 bases, and 21 bases separated the two germline ends. This CDR3 spans 16 amino acids. Germline loops: CDR1 SEHNR, CDR2 FQNEAQ (reference sequence). The CDR3 is CASGPPGAGVYNEQFF. The CDR3 DNA is TGTGCCAGCGGCCCACCGGGGGCGGGAGTGTACAATGAGCAGTTCTTC. The variable domain in full, completed from reference TRBV7-9 and TRBJ2-1, reads DTGVSQNPRHKITKRGQNVTFRCDPISEHNRLYWYRQTLGQGPEFLTYFQNEAQLEKSRLLSDRFSAERPKGSFSTLEIQRTEQGDSAMYLCASGPPGAGVYNEQFFGPGTRLTVL.

The chain has TRBV7-9 and TRBJ2-7; D is uncertain. Per germline, CDR1 SEHNR and CDR2 FQNEAQ (reference sequence). The CDR3 has 14 amino acids. V lost 6 bases and J lost 3, with 15 bases in between. CDR3 in amino acids: CASSRDASGYEQYF. The CDR3 DNA follows: TGTGCCAGCAGTCGCGATGCGTCGGGCTACGAGCAGTACTTC. Variable domain in full (rest from reference TRBV7-9 and TRBJ2-7): DTGVSQNPRHKITKRGQNVTFRCDPISEHNRLYWYRQTLGQGPEFLTYFQNEAQLEKSRLLSDRFSAERPKGSFSTLEIQRTEQGDSAMYLCASSRDASGYEQYFGPGTRLTVT.

This clonotype was observed many times. The chain links TRBV29-1 to TRBJ2-7, with a weak D call TRBD2 (6 bases). This CDR3 region has 13 residues. V lost 7 bases and J 6 bases, leaving 19 bases between the germline ends. In germline, CDR1 is SQVTM, CDR2 ANQGSEA. The DNA of the CDR3 is TGCAGCGCCGAAGGAGGGGACGGGCTCGAGCAGTACTTC. This encodes CSAEGGDGLEQYF.

This clonotype was counted many times. The V gene is TRBV7-8, the J gene TRBJ2-1, with TRBD2 as a possible D gene (6 bases). V shed 3 bases and J shed 7 bases, with 16 bases lying between them. Germline V gene sequence: CDR1 SGHVS, CDR2 FQNEAQ. This CDR3 has 15 amino acids. CDR3 DNA: TGTGCCAGCAGCTTGGGACTCCTCTACAGGAATGAGCAGTTCTTC. Amino acid sequence: CASSLGLLYRNEQFF.

This clonotype appeared many times. V is TRBV2 and J is TRBJ2-5, with 8 bases matching TRBD1. This CDR3 has 13 amino acids. Germline CDR1 is SNHLY and CDR2 is FYNNEI. The junction had 11 bases not matched to a gene; V was cut back by 8 bases and J by 9 bases. CDR3 coding DNA: TGTGCCAGCTTTGGACAGGGAATTAACTCCCAGTACTTC. This translates into CASFGQGINSQYF. Full variable domain (missing parts from reference TRBV2 and TRBJ2-5): EPEVTQTPSHQVTQMGQEVILRCVPISNHLYFYWYRQILGQKVEFLVSFYNNEISEKSEIFDDQFSVERPDGSNFTLKIRSTKLEDSAMYFCASFGQGINSQYFGPGTRLLVL.

This clonotype came up a few times. This chain joins TRBV18 and TRBJ2-1; 7 bases align to TRBD2. Germline V gene sequence: CDR1 KGHSH, CDR2 LQKENI. The CDR3 is made up of 15 amino acids. V was clipped by 3 bases and J by 7 bases; unmatched bases: 9. The CDR3 coding sequence is TGTGCCAGCTCACCGGGAAGCGGGATCCTAAATGAGCAGTTCTTC. Protein: CASSPGSGILNEQFF.

This clonotype has a count of ten or more. The J gene is TRBJ2-5, the V gene TRBV5-6; 13 positions agree with TRBD2. Germline V gene sequence: CDR1 SGHDT, CDR2 YYEEEE. This CDR3 comprises 17 residues. The V gene end was trimmed by 3 bases and the J gene end by 2 bases; junction bases not matched to a gene: 7. The chain's CDR3 is CASSWGVGLAGQETQYF. CDR3 in DNA: TGTGCCAGCAGCTGGGGCGTGGGACTAGCGGGACAAGAGACCCAGTACTTC.

This sequence joins TRBV13 and TRBJ2-1; 7 nucleotides agree with TRBD2. There are 15 residues in the CDR3. Germline V gives CDR1 PRHDT, CDR2 FYEKMQ (reference sequence). V was pared by 2 bases and J by 6 bases, with 7 bases of the junction left unmatched. The CDR3 DNA follows: TGTGCCAGCAGCTTACTGGGGGGGGGGTCCAATGAGCAGTTCTTC. Residues: CASSLLGGGSNEQFF.

Turning to this clonotype: One end of the junction fails to match germline, which may point to a read error. The genes are TRBV11-2 and TRBJ1-6; possibly TRBD1 for D (5 bases). CDR3 length equals 16 residues. Germline V gives CDR1 SGHAT, CDR2 FQNNGV. CDR3 in DNA: TGTGCCAGCAGCTCGATTATTGGACAAAATAATTCACCCCTCCGCTTT. Encoded protein: CASSSIIGQNNSPLRF.

There are a few counts of this clonotype. J is TRBJ2-3 and V is TRBV5-1, with 10 bases aligning to TRBD2. The germline CDR1 and CDR2 sequences are SGHRS and YFSETQ. The CDR3 loop spans 15 amino acids. V shed 3 bases, J shed 2 bases, and the junction held 3 bases outside the gene matches. The CDR3 region has the DNA TGCGCCAGCAGCTCAAGCGGGAGGGCCACAGATACGCAGTATTTT. Protein product: CASSSSGRATDTQYF.

The chain couples TRBV7-6 to TRBJ1-4; 8 nucleotides line up with TRBD1. Germline CDR1 SGHVS, CDR2 FNYEAQ. The CDR3 has 14 residues. With 5 bases clipped from V and 10 bases from J, the junction kept 9 bases outside the gene matches. The DNA for the CDR3 is TGTGCCAGCAGCAAGGACAGGGATGTGGGAAAACTGTTTTTT. This gives the protein CASSKDRDVGKLFF. Full variable domain (remainder filled in from reference TRBV7-6 and TRBJ1-4): GAGVSQSPRYKVTKRGQDVALRCDPISGHVSLYWYRQALGQGPEFLTYFNYEAQQDKSGLPNDRFSAERPEGSISTLTIQRTEQRDSAMYRCASSKDRDVGKLFFGSGTQLSVL.

This clonotype was seen at least ten times. The rearrangement links TRBV28 to TRBJ2-4; 9 bases are a match to TRBD2. V shed 8 bases, J shed 7 bases, and the junction held 9 bases outside the gene matches. Germline CDR1 MDHEN, CDR2 SYDVKM. The CDR3 has 14 residues. The CDR3 DNA sequence: TGTGCCAGCCGATTAGCGGGGGCTGGGAACATTCAGTACTTC. Protein: CASRLAGAGNIQYF.

In this sample, this clonotype turned up many times. CDR3 in amino acids: CASTQEDEQFF. DNA for the CDR3: TGTGCCAGCACCCAGGAGGATGAGCAGTTCTTC. The chain combines TRBV28 with TRBJ2-1, with D perhaps matching TRBD2 (5 bases). Trimming took 7 bases from V and 8 from J, leaving 9 bases between them. This CDR3 is 11 amino acids long. CDR1 MDHEN and CDR2 SYDVKM come from the germline V gene.

In DNA, the CDR3 is TGTGCCAGCAGCTCCCAAAGACAGGGTGAAGCTTTCTTT. Residues: CASSSQRQGEAFF. This chain uses TRBV7-8 with TRBJ1-1, with 7 bases that match TRBD1. Germline V CDR1 and CDR2: SGHVS, FQNEAQ. The V segment lost 4 bases and the J segment 7 bases; nucleotides outside the gene matches: 6. The CDR3 sequence is 13 residues long.

This chain links TRBV24-1 with TRBJ1-1, with 9 bases fitting TRBD1. Looked up from germline, CDR1 is KGHDR and CDR2 is SFDVKD. The CDR3 totals 13 residues. Unmatched junction bases numbered 2, after V lost 5 bases and J lost 5 bases. The CDR3 coding sequence is TGTGCCACCAGTGCCGACAGGGGGACTGAAGCTTTCTTT. Translation gives CATSADRGTEAFF.

This clonotype appeared many times. The chain has TRBV6-2 or TRBV6-3 and TRBJ2-7; no firm D call. The germline gives CDR1 MNHEY, CDR2 SVGEGT. V dropped 6 bases and J dropped 0 bases, with 15 bases sitting between them. The CDR3 extends over 15 amino acids. The chain's CDR3 is CASSPPRSVSYEQYF. CDR3 bases: TGTGCCAGCAGCCCCCCCCGGAGCGTCTCCTACGAGCAGTACTTC.

This clonotype was seen repeatedly, ten times or more. This rearrangement joins TRBV30 to TRBJ1-2; D is ambiguous. This CDR3 spans 13 amino acids. From germline, CDR1 is GTSNPN and CDR2 SVGIG (reference sequence). Between the trimmed V and J ends, which lost 0 bases and 4 bases, there was a span of 9 bases. DNA of the CDR3: TGTGCCTGGAGTGTACGGGGTGTCTATGGCTACACCTTC. It translates to CAWSVRGVYGYTF.

This chain joins TRBV9 and TRBJ1-1, with 8 bases identical to TRBD1. Unmatched junction bases numbered 10, after V lost 3 bases and J lost 6 bases. The CDR3 has 15 residues. The germline gives CDR1 SGDLS, CDR2 YYNGEE. CDR3 bases: TGTGCCAGCAGCGCGGGGCTTACAGGGGGGGCTGAAGCTTTCTTT. This codes for CASSAGLTGGAEAFF.